This T cell receptor (beta chain) was observed in a study of cytomegalovirus exposure and HLA in healthy donors. Across the study: The roughly 670 first-cohort repertoires shared a platform with the approximately 120 validation repertoires, as reported in a later analysis.

Trimming removed 2 bases at V and 4 bases at J, with 8 bases between. The CDR3 is 13 amino acids. CDR1 SGDLS and CDR2 YYNGEE come from the germline V gene. Sequencing was performed with immunoSEQ multiplex PCR; in TCRdb, only in-frame clones are kept and a portion is missing. In the table there are over 150,000 clones, 86% of which are singletons. The validation cohort, a group of 120 or so subjects, included the donors and was separate from the roughly 720-subject first cohort. The sequencing sample was made of PBMCs. The sequence was collected from a woman aged 30 to 39 in good health and CMV-seronegative. The rearrangement links TRBV9 to TRBJ2-3; D gene ambiguous. Written as DNA, the CDR3 is TGTGCCAGCAGCGTCACATATGCAGATACGCAGTATTTT. Translation gives CASSVTYADTQYF.